These 3 T cell receptor beta chains share one sample of origin, sequenced in a study of cytomegalovirus exposure and HLA in healthy donors. 60 Vbeta and 13 Jbeta primers were used in PCR. Here immunoSEQ multiplex PCR was the method, and the copy in TCRdb shows in-frame clones only, minus some. The sample has 84,000 or so clones; 77% are singletons. The sample consisted of PBMCs. The source of these receptors is a man between 25 and 39 years old in good health and CMV-seronegative.

As to this clone: The sample has other DNA sequences that encode this CDR3 too. The V gene is TRBV19, the J gene TRBJ2-1; 7 nucleotides line up with TRBD2. V shed 0 bases, J shed 4 bases, and the junction held 6 bases outside the gene matches. Germline V gives CDR1 LNHDA, CDR2 SQIVND (reference sequence). This CDR3 comprises 16 residues. The CDR3 sequence: CASSIDRAGTYNEQFF. CDR3 bases: TGTGCCAGTAGTATAGATCGAGCGGGAACTTACAATGAGCAGTTCTTC. Full variable domain (rest looked up from reference TRBV19 and TRBJ2-1): DGGITQSPKYLFRKEGQNVTLSCEQNLNHDAMYWYRQDPGQGLRLIYYSQIVNDFQKGDIAEGYSVSREKKESFPLTVTSAQKNPTAFYLCASSIDRAGTYNEQFFGPGTRLTVL.

The V call is TRBV23-1, the J call TRBJ1-2; no reliable D call. Being an ORF, TRBV23-1 has a function that is uncertain. The germline V and J ends were trimmed by 2 bases and 2 bases, with 15 bases remaining between them. The CDR3 consists of 16 residues. This chain's CDR3 is CASSQLTFWENYGYTF. The CDR3 DNA follows: TGCGCCAGCAGTCAACTAACCTTCTGGGAGAACTATGGCTACACCTTC.

The chain is built from TRBV2 and TRBJ1-4; D is perhaps TRBD1 (6 bases). The germline V gene encodes CDR1 SNHLY and CDR2 FYNNEI. The CDR3 loop spans 14 amino acids. Trimming stripped 2 bases from V and 4 bases from J, with 8 bases between. CDR3 sequence reads: CASSEQGRNEKLFF. CDR3 coding DNA: TGTGCCAGCAGTGAACAGGGGCGTAATGAAAAACTGTTTTTT.